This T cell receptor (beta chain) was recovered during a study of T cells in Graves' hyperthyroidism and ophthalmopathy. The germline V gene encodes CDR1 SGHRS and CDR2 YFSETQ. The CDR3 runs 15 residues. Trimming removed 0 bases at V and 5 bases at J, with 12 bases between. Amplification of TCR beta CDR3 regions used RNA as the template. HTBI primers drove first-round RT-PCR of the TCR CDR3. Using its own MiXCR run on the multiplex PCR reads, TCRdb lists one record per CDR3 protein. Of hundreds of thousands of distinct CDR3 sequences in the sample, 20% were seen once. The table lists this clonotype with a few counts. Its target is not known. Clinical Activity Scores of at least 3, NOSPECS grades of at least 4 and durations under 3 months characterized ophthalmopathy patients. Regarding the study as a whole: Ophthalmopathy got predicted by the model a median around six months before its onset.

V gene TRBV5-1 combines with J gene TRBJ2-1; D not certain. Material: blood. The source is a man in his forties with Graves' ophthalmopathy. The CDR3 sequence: CASSLDGLRDNEQFF. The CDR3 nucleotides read TGCGCCAGCAGCTTGGACGGGCTACGGGACAATGAGCAGTTCTTC.